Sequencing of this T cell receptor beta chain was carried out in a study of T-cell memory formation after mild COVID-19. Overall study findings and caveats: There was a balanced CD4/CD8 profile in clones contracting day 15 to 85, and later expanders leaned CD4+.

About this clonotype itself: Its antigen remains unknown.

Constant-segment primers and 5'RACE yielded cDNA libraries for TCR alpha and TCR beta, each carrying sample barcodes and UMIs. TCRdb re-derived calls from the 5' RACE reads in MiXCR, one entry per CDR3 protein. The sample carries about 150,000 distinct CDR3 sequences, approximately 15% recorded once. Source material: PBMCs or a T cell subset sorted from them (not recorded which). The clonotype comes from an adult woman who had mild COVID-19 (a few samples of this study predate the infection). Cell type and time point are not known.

The CDR3 here is CASSRGDYEQYF. The CDR3 DNA is TGTGCCAGCTCAAGGGGAGACTACGAGCAGTACTTC. The rearrangement joins TRBV18 to TRBJ2-7, with D perhaps TRBD1 or TRBD2 (5 bases each). The V gene's germline CDR1 is KGHSH and CDR2 LQKENI. Deletions cut 5 bases from V and 3 bases from J, with 8 bases between. The CDR3 sequence is 12 residues long.